This T cell receptor (beta chain) was captured by sequencing in a study of shared clonotypes between healthy human individuals. Study-level information: The study used three CD4 naive, three CD4 memory, two CD8 naive and one CD8 memory plate per donor.

The table came from immunoSEQ multiplex PCR; TCRdb's copy has only in-frame clones and leaves some out. Here the sample spans about 2 million clones, less than 95% being singletons. Study-level results: Generally, naive subsets (rather than memory subsets) showed larger estimated richness. Generation probabilities of non-shared clonotypes were lower (relative to those shared by all four donors).

Terminally differentiated effector memory CD45RA+ cells were excluded from the naive CD8 cells, which were CD45RO-negative and positively selected for CCR7. The CDR3 runs to 11 residues. V was pared by 6 bases and J by 3 bases, with 2 bases of the junction left unmatched. Germline loops: CDR1 DFQATT, CDR2 SNEGSKA (reference sequence). A note on this clone: Its antigen remains unknown. Distinct nucleotide sequences in the sample also encode this CDR3.

The chain has TRBV20-1 and TRBJ2-7, with 7 bases lining up with TRBD2. This clonotype was sampled from a man aged 18 to 30 in good health. What was sequenced was naive CD8+ T cells sorted from blood. In nucleotides, the CDR3 is TGCAGTGCCAGGGACTACTACGAGCAGTACTTC. It yields the protein CSARDYYEQYF.